This TCR beta chain was observed in a study of CXCR3-negative and CXCR3-positive naive CD8 T cells. General study points: CXCR3-negative naive cells had less hydrophobic TRB CDR3s than did CXCR3-positive naive cells. Naive subsets displayed similar surface CD5, and TCR strength was inferred from TRB CDR3 properties.

The authors made the TRB cDNA libraries by 5' RACE using UMI labels. Reprocessing the 5' RACE reads, TCRdb reports a single entry for every CDR3 protein and omits DNA. This table holds 150,000 to 160,000 distinct CDR3 sequences. As to this clonotype: What it recognizes is unknown.

This CDR3 is built from 13 residues. The germline CDR1 and CDR2 sequences are SQVTM and ANQGSEA. The sequencing sample was made of naive CXCR3+ CD8+ T cells from blood. Subset described: CD45RO-CCR7+CD27+CD95- naive CD8+ T cells expressing CXCR3 (TNR3+). The TCR sequence derives from a human donor in good health. Some clones in this sample may be carry-over from other donors' samples. This chain connects TRBV29-1 to TRBJ1-2; TCRdb returns TRBD1, unconfirmable since there is no DNA. CDR3 protein: CSARTGTDYGYTF.